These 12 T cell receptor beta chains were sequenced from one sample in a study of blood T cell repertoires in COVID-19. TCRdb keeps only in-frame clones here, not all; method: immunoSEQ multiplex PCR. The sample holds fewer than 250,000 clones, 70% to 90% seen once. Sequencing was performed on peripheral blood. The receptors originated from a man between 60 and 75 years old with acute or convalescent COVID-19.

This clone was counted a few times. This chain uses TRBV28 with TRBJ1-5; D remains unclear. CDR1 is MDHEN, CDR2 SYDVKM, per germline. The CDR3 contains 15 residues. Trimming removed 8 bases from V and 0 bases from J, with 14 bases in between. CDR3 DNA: TGTGCCAGCGGGGAGGCTTACAATAGCAATCAGCCCCAGCATTTT. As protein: CASGEAYNSNQPQHF.

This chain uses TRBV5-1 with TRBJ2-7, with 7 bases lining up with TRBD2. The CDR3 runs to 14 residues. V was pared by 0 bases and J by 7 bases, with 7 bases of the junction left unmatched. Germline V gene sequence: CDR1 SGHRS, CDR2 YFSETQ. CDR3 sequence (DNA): TGCGCCAGCAGCTTGGACGGGGGGACCCTGGAGCAGTACTTC. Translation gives CASSLDGGTLEQYF.

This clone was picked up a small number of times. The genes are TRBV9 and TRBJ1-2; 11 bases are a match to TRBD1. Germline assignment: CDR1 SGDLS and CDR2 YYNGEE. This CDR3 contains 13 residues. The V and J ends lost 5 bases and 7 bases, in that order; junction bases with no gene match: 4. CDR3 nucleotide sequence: TGTGCCAGCAGGACCGGGACAGGGGGTGGCTACACCTTC. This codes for CASRTGTGGGYTF. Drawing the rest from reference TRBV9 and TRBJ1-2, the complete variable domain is DSGVTQTPKHLITATGQRVTLRCSPRSGDLSVYWYQQSLDQGLQFLIQYYNGEERAKGNILERFSAQQFPDLHSELNLSSLELGDSALYFCASRTGTGGGYTFGSGTRLTVV.

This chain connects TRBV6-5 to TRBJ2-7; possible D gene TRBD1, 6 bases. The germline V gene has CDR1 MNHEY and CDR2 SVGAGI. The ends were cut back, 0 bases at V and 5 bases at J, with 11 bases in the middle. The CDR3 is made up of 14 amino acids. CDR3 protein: CASSYSPGQNEQYF. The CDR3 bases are TGTGCCAGCAGTTACTCACCGGGACAAAACGAGCAGTACTTC.

This chain's CDR3 is CASSEERAGGYGYTF. Written as DNA, the CDR3 is TGTGCCAGCAGTGAAGAACGGGCAGGGGGGTATGGCTACACCTTC. The chain carries TRBV6-1 and TRBJ1-2; 7 positions match TRBD1. The V gene end was trimmed by 1 base and the J gene end by 5 bases; junction bases not matched to a gene: 7. The CDR3 extends over 15 amino acids. CDR1 is MNHNS and CDR2 is SASEGT in the germline V gene.

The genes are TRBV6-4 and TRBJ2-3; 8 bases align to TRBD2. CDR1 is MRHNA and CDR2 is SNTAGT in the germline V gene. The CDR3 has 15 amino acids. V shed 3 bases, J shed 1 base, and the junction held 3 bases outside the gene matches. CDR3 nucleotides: TGTGCCAGCAGTGAGGGTAGCGGGGGCACAGATACGCAGTATTTT. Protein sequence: CASSEGSGGTDTQYF.

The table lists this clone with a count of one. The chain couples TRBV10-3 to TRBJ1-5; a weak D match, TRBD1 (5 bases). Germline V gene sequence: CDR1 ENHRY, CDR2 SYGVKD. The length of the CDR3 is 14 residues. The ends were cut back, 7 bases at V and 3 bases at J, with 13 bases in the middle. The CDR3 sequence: CAIKGGAYNQPQHF. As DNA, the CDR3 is TGTGCCATCAAGGGAGGGGCCTACAATCAGCCCCAGCATTTT.

The CDR3 sequence: CASSQPSGDNEQFF. CDR3 nucleotide sequence: TGCGCCAGCAGCCAACCTAGCGGGGACAATGAGCAGTTCTTC. This sequence joins TRBV4-1 and TRBJ2-1, with 9 bases identical to TRBD2. The V and J ends lost 2 bases and 5 bases, in that order; junction bases with no gene match: 1. The CDR3 totals 14 residues. Germline assignment: CDR1 MGHRA and CDR2 YSYEKL.

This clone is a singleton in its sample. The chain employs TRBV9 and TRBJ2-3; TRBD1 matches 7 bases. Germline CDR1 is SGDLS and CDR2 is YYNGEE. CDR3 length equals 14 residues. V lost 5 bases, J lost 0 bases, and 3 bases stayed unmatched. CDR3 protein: CASSGQVSTDTQYF. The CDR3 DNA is TGTGCCAGCAGTGGACAGGTTAGCACAGATACGCAGTATTTT. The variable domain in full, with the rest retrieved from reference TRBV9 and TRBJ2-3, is DSGVTQTPKHLITATGQRVTLRCSPRSGDLSVYWYQQSLDQGLQFLIQYYNGEERAKGNILERFSAQQFPDLHSELNLSSLELGDSALYFCASSGQVSTDTQYFGPGTRLTVL.

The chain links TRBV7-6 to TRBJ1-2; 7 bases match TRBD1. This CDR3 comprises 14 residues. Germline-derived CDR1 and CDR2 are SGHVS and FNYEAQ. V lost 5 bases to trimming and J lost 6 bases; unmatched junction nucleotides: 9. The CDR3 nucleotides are TGTGCCAGCAGCCCGCGGACAGGAGGGGATGGCTACACCTTC. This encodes CASSPRTGGDGYTF. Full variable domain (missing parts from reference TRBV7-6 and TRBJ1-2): GAGVSQSPRYKVTKRGQDVALRCDPISGHVSLYWYRQALGQGPEFLTYFNYEAQQDKSGLPNDRFSAERPEGSISTLTIQRTEQRDSAMYRCASSPRTGGDGYTFGSGTRLTVV.

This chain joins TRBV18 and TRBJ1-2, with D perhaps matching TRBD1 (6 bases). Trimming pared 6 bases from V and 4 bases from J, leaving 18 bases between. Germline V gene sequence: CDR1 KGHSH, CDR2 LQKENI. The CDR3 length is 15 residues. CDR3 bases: TGTGCCAGCTCCTACAATGGGGCAGGGGCCTATGGCTACACCTTC. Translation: CASSYNGAGAYGYTF.

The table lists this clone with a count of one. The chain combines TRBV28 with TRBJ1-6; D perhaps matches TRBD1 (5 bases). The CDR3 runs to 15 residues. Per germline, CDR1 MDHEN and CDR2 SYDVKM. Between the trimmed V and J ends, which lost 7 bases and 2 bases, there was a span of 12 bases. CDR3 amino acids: CASKMGRTYNSPLHF. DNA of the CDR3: TGTGCCAGCAAAATGGGGCGAACCTATAATTCACCCCTCCACTTT.